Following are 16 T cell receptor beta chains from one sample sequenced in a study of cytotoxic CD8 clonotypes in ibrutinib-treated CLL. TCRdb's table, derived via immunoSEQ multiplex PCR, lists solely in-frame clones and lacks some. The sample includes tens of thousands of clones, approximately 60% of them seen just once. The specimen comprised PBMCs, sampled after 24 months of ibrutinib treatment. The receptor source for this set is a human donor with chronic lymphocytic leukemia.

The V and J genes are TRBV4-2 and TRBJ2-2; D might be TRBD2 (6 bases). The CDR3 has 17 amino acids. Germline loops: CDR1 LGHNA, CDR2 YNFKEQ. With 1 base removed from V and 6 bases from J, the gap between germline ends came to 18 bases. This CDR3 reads CASSQAPPGSFPGELFF. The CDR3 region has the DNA TGTGCCAGCAGCCAAGCCCCTCCCGGGAGTTTCCCCGGGGAGCTGTTTTTT.

The CDR3: CSANGIYEQYF. CDR3 in DNA: TGCAGTGCTAACGGGATCTACGAGCAGTACTTC. This chain connects TRBV20-1 to TRBJ2-7; perhaps TRBD2 as D (5 bases). Germline V gives CDR1 DFQATT, CDR2 SNEGSKA (reference sequence). V was cut by 4 bases and J by 3 bases, with 7 bases left in between. The length of the CDR3 is 11 residues.

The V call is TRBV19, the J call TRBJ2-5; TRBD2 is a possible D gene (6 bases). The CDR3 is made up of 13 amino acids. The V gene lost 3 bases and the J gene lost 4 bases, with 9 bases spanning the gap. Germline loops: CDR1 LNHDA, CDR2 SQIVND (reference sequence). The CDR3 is CASSIGGSETQYF. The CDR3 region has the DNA TGTGCCAGTAGTATCGGGGGTTCAGAGACCCAGTACTTC. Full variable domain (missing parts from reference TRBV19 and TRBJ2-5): DGGITQSPKYLFRKEGQNVTLSCEQNLNHDAMYWYRQDPGQGLRLIYYSQIVNDFQKGDIAEGYSVSREKKESFPLTVTSAQKNPTAFYLCASSIGGSETQYFGPGTRLLVL.

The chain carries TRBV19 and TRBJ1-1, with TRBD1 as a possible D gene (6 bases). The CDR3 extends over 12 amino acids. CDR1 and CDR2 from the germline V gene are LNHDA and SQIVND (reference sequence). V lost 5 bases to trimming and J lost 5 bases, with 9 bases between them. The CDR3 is CASSQGLTEAFF. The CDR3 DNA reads TGTGCCAGTAGTCAGGGGCTTACTGAAGCTTTCTTT.

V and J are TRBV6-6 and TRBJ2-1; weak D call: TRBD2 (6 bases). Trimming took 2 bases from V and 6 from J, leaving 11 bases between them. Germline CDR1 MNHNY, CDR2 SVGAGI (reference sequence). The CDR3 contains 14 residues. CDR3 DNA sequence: TGTGCCAGCAGTTACGGGGGGACGGCCAATGAGCAGTTCTTC. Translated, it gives CASSYGGTANEQFF.

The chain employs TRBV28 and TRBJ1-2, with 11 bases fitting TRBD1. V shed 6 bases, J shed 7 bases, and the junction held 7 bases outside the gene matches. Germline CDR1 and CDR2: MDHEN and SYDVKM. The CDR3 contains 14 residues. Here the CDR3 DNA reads TGTGCCAGCAGACGGGACAGGGGGATTTCTGGCTACACCTTC. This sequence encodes CASRRDRGISGYTF.

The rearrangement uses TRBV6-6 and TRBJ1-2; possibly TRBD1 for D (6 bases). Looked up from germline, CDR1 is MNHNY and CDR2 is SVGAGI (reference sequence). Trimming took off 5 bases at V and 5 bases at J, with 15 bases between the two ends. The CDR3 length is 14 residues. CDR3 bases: TGTGCCAGCAGTCATCAAGGGGGACGGTATGGCTACACCTTC. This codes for CASSHQGGRYGYTF.

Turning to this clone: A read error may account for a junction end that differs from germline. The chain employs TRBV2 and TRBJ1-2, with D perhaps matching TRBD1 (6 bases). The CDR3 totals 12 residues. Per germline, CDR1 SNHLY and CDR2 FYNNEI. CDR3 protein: CAVAGAVGRLSF. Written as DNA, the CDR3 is TGTGCCGTCGCAGGGGCGGTCGGGCGTTTATCCTTC.

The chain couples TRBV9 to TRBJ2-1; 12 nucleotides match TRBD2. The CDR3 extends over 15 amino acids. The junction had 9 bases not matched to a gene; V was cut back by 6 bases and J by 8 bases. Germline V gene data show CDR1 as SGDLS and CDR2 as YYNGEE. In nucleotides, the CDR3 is TGTGCCAGCAAGTCCCCTAGCGGGAGGGGAGATGAGCAGTTCTTC. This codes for CASKSPSGRGDEQFF.

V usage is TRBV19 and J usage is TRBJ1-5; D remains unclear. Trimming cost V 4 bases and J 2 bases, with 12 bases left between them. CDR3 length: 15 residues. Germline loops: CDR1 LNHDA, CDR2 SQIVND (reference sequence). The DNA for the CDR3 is TGTGCCAGTAGTACGGCCCAGGTGGGCAATCAGCCCCAGCATTTT. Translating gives CASSTAQVGNQPQHF.

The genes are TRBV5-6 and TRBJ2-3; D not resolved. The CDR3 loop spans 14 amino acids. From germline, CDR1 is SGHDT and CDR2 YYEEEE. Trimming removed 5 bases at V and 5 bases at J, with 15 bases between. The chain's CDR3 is CASSKIYSVDTQYF. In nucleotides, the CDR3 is TGTGCCAGCAGTAAGATCTACAGTGTAGATACGCAGTATTTT. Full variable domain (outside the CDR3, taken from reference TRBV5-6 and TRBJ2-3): DAGVTQSPTHLIKTRGQQVTLRCSPKSGHDTVSWYQQALGQGPQFIFQYYEEEERQRGNFPDRFSGHQFPNYSSELNVNALLLGDSALYLCASSKIYSVDTQYFGPGTRLTVL.

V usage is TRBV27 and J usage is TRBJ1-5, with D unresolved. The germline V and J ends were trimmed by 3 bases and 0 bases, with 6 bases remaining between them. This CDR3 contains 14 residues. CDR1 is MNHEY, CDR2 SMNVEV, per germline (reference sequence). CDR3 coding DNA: TGTGCCAGCAGTTTCTCGCGTAGCAATCAGCCCCAGCATTTT. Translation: CASSFSRSNQPQHF.

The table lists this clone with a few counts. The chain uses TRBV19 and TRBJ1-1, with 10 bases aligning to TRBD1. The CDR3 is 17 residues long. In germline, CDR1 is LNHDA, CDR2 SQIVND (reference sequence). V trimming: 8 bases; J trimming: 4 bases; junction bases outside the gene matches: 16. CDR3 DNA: TGTGCCAGTTTACCGACGGGGACAGGGGTGAGGCGCACTGAAGCTTTCTTT. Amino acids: CASLPTGTGVRRTEAFF.

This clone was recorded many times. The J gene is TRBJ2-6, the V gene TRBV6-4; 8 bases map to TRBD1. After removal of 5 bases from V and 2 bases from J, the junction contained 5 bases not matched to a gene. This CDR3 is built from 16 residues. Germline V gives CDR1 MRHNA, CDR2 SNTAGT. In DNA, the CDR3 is TGTGCCAGCAGTCCCAGACAGGGGACTGGGGCCAACGTCCTGACTTTC. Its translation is CASSPRQGTGANVLTF.

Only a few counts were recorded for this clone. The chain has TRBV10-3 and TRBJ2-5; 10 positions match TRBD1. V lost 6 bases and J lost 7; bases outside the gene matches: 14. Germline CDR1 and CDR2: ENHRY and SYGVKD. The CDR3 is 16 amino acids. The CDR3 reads CAIRPDRGTGVGTQYF. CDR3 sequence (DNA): TGTGCCATCAGACCCGACCGTGGGACAGGGGTAGGGACCCAGTACTTC.

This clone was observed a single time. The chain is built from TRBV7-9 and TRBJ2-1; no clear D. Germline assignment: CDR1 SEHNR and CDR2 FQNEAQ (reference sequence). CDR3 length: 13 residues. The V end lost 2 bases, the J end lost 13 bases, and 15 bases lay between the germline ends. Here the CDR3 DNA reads TGTGCCAGCAGCTTAAAAGTATTGGCGGTTCAGTTCTTC. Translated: CASSLKVLAVQFF.